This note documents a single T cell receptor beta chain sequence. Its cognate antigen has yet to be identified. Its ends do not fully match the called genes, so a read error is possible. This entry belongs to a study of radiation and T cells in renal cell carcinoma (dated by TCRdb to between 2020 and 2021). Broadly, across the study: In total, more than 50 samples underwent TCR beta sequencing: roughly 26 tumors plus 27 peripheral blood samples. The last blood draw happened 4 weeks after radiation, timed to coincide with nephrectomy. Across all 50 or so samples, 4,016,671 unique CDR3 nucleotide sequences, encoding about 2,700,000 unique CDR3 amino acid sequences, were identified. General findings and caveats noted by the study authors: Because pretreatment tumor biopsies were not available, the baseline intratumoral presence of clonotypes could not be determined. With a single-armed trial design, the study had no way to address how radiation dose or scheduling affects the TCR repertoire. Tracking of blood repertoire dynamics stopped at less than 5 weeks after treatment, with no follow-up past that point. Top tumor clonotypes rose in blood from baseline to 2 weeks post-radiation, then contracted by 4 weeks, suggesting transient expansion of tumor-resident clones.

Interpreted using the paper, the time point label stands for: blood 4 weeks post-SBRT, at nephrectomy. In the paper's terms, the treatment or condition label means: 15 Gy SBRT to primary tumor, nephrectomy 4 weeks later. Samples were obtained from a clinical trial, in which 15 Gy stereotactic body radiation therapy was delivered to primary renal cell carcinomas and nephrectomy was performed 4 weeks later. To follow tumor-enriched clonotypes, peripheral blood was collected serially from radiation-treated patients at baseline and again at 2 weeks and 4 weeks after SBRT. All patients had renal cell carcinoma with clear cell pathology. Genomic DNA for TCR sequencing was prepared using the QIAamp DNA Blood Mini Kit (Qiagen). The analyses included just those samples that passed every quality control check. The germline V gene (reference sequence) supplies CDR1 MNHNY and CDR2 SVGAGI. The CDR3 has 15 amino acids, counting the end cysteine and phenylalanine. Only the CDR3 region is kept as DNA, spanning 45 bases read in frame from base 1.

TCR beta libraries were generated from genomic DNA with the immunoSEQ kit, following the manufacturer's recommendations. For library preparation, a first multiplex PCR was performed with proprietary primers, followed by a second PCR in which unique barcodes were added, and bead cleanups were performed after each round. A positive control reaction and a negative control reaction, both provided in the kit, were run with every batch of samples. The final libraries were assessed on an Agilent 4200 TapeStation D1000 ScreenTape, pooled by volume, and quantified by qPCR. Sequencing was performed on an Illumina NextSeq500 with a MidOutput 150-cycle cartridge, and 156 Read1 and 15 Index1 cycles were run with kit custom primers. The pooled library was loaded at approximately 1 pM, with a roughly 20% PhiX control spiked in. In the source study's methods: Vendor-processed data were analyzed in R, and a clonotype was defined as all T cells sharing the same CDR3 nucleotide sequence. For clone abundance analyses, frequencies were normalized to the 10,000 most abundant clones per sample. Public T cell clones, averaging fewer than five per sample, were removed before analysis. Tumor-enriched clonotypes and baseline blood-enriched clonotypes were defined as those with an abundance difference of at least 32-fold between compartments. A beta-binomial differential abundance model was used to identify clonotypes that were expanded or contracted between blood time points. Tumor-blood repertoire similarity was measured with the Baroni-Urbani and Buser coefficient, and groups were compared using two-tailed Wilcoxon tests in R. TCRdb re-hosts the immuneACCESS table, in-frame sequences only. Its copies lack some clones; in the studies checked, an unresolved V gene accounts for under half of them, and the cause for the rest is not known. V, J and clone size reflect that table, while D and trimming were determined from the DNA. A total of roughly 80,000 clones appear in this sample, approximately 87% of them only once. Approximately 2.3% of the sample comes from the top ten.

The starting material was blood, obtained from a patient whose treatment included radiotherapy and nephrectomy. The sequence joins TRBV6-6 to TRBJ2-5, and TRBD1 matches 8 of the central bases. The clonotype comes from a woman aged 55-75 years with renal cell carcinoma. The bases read TGTGCCAGCAGTCGACAGGGGACCCTTCAAGGGACCCAGTACTTC. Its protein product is CASSRQGTLQGTQYF.